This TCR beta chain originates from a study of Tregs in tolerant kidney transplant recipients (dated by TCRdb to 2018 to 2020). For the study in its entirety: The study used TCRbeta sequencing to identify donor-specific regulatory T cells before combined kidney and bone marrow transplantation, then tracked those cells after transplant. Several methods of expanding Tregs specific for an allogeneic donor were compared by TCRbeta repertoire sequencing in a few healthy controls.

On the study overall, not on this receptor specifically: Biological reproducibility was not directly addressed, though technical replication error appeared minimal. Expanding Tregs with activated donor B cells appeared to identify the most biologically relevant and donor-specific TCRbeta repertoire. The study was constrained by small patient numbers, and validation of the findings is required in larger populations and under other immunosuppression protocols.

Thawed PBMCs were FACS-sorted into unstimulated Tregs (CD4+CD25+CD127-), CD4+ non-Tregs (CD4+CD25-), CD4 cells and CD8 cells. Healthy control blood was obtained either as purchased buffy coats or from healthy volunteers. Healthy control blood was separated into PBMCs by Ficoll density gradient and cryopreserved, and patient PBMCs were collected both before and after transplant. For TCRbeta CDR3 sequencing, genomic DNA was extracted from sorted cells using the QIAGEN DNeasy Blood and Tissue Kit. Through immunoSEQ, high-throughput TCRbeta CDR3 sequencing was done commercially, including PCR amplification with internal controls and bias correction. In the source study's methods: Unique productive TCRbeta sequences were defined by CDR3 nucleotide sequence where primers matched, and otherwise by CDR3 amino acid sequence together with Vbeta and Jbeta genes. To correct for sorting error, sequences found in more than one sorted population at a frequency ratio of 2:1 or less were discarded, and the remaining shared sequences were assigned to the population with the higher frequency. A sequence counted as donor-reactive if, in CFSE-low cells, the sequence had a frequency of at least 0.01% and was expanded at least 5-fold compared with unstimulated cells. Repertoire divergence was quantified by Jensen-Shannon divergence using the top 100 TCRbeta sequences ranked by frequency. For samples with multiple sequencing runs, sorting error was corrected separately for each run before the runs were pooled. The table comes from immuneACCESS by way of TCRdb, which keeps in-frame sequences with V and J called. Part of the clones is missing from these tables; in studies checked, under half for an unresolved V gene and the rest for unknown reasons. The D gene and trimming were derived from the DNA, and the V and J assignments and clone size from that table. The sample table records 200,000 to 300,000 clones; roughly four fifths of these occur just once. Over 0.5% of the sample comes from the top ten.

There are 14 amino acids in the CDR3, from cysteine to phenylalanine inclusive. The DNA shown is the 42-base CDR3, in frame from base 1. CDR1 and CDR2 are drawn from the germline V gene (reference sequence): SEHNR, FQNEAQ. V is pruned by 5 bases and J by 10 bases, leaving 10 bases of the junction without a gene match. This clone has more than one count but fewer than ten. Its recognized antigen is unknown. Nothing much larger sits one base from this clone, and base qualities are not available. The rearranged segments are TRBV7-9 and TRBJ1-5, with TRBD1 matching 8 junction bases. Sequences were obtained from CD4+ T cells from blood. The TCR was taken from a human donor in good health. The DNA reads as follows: TGTGCCAGCAGCCGAACAGGGGGGATTGGACCCCAGCATTTT. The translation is CASSRTGGIGPQHF.